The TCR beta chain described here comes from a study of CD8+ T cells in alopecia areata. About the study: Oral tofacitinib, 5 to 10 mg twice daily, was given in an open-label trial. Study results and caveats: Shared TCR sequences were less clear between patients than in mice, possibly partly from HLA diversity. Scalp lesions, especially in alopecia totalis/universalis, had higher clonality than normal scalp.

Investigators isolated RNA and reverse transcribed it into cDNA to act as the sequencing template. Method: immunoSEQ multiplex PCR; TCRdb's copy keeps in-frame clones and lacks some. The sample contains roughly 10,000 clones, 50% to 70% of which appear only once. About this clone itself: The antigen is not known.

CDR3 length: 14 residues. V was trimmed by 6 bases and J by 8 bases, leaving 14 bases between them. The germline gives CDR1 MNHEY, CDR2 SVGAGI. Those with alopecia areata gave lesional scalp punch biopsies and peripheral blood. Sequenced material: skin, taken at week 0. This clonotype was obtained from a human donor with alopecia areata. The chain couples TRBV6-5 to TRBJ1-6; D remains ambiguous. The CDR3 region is CASRDRIRDSPLHF. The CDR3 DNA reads TGTGCCAGCAGGGACCGGATTAGGGATTCACCCCTCCACTTT.